One sample yielded the 5 T cell receptor beta chains listed below, sequenced in a study of blood T cells in healthy people across ages (dated by TCRdb to between 2014 and 2017). Receptor libraries were prepared by 5' RACE. TCRdb records Illumina HiSeq 2500 as the sequencer. A second PCR of about 7 to 12 cycles was run with a J-beta primer mix and a sample-barcoded 5' primer. TCRdb redid the processing of the public reads, applying fastp at Q25 and MiXCR, and retained in-frame beta chains. Rows are unified per CDR3 protein, each entry keeping the most common DNA and genes. This sample has roughly 800,000 distinct CDR3 sequences in its table, and nearly 60% of those were observed once. 20% to 25% of the sample goes to the ten largest clones. The sequenced sample was blood. The receptors were gathered from a man aged 25 to 45 in good health.

The gene calls are TRBV3-1 and TRBJ1-1; no definite D call. Trimming removed 1 base from V and 0 bases from J, with 15 bases in between. The CDR3 spans 17 residues. Per the germline V gene, CDR1 is LGHDT and CDR2 is YNNKEL (reference sequence). CDR3 DNA sequence: TGTGCCAGCAGCCAAGCCCTCTCTCGGAGTATGAACACTGAAGCTTTCTTT. Protein: CASSQALSRSMNTEAFF.

J is TRBJ2-3 and V is TRBV7-2, with D possibly matching TRBD2 (5 bases). CDR1 is SGHTA and CDR2 is FQGNSA in the germline V gene. V shed 1 base and J shed 9 bases, with 11 bases lying between them. This CDR3 region has 13 residues. DNA for the CDR3: TGTGCCAGCAGCTTAGTGAGGACTCGGACGCAGTATTTT. Encoded protein: CASSLVRTRTQYF. The complete variable domain, with remaining parts taken from reference TRBV7-2 and TRBJ2-3, reads GAGVSQSPSNKVTEKGKDVELRCDPISGHTALYWYRQSLGQGLEFLIYFQGNSAPDKSGLPSDRFSAERTGGSVSTLTIQRTQQEDSAVYLCASSLVRTRTQYFGPGTRLTVL.

This clonotype was seen more than once but under ten times. This rearrangement joins TRBV20-1 to TRBJ1-2; D is ambiguous. Per the germline V gene, CDR1 is DFQATT and CDR2 is SNEGSKA (reference sequence). This CDR3 contains 17 residues. With 0 bases removed from V and 2 bases from J, the gap between germline ends came to 19 bases. For the CDR3, the DNA is TGCAGTGCTAGAGACGCTAGGGTAGCCGGAGCCAACTATGGCTACACCTTC. It is translated as CSARDARVAGANYGYTF.

V is TRBV27 and J is TRBJ2-7, with D perhaps TRBD1 (6 bases). Trimming shortened V by 3 bases and J by 2 bases, and 20 bases separated the two germline ends. Germline CDR1 reads MNHEY; CDR2 reads SMNVEV (reference sequence). CDR3 size: 17 residues. CDR3 loop: CASSFFRTQGSPYEQYF. The CDR3 DNA sequence: TGTGCCAGCAGTTTTTTCCGCACACAGGGTAGCCCCTACGAGCAGTACTTC.

About this clonotype: No DNA is shown, since the ends of the CDR3 on it are uncertain; the CDR3 is the one TCRdb lists. V gene TRBV7-2 combines with J gene TRBJ2-4; the table's TRBD1 call for D was not verified on the DNA. CDR1 is SGHTA and CDR2 is FQGNSA in the germline V gene. With termini counted, the CDR3 has 15 amino acids. CDR3 residues: CASSSVLGAKNIQYF.